This record covers a single T cell receptor (beta chain). These data originate in a study of blood T cell repertoires in COVID-19. The V and J ends lost 7 bases and 6 bases respectively, with 22 bases between them. The CDR3 covers 15 residues. Germline-derived CDR1 and CDR2 are MDHEN and SYDVKM. The authors' processing: Amplification with reference gene primers provided the estimates of nucleated cell counts. This table comes from immunoSEQ multiplex PCR, and its TCRdb copy is limited to in-frame clones, with some not included. The V and J calls and clone size are taken from that table; D and trimming were inferred from the DNA. The sample records around 270,000 clones, approximately 83% being singletons.

The receptor's source is a woman between 25 and 40 years old who had recovered from COVID-19. The V call is TRBV28, the J call TRBJ2-7; tentatively, D is TRBD2 (5 bases). Sequenced material: PBMCs or T cells enriched from blood (not recorded which). Here the CDR3 reads CASTTLTIRRSEQYF. The CDR3 DNA follows: TGTGCCAGCACCACGTTGACTATCCGGCGGTCCGAGCAGTACTTC.